This T cell receptor (beta chain) was observed in a study of cytomegalovirus exposure and HLA in healthy donors. A note on this clone: Antigen: not known.

Study outcomes and limitations: Information on immune exposure was restricted to one variable (CMV serostatus). Presence/absence analyses supposed approximately even sequencing depth among donors.

Germline lookup yields CDR1 SGDLS and CDR2 YYNGEE. This CDR3 spans 14 amino acids. V shed 2 bases and J 1 base; nucleotides not matched to a gene: 2. With 60 Vbeta and 13 Jbeta primers, the PCR was carried out. Profiled with immunoSEQ multiplex PCR; TCRdb holds only in-frame clones, not every one. The table has about 110,000 clones, 74% seen once. The rearrangement uses TRBV9 and TRBJ2-5, with 7 bases that match TRBD1. The clonotype comes from a man aged 50 or older in good health and CMV-seropositive. Sequences were obtained from PBMCs. The CDR3: CASSVGQPQETQYF. CDR3 DNA sequence: TGTGCCAGCAGCGTGGGACAGCCCCAAGAGACCCAGTACTTC.